The 11 T cell receptor beta chains reported below all come from one sample, sequenced in a study of T cell changes during pregnancy in multiple sclerosis. TCRdb's table, derived via immunoSEQ multiplex PCR, lists solely in-frame clones and lacks some. The data contain 45,000 or so clones, 80% to 95% of them singletons. Sequenced here: CD8+ T cells from peripheral blood mononuclear cells, sampled in the second trimester of pregnancy. These TCRs come from a female donor with multiple sclerosis, enrolled in a pregnancy study.

This rearrangement joins TRBV19 to TRBJ1-2; 11 bases map to TRBD1. The J segment lost 4 bases and the V segment lost 0 bases, leaving 10 bases of the junction unmatched. The CDR3 runs 18 residues. The germline gives CDR1 LNHDA, CDR2 SQIVND (reference sequence). The CDR3 nucleotides are TGTGCCAGTAGTATAGATCATGGACAGGGGGCTTTCGGCTATGGCTACACCTTC. Translation gives CASSIDHGQGAFGYGYTF.

V gene TRBV30 combines with J gene TRBJ2-1; no firm D call. V lost 5 bases, J lost 7 bases, and 9 bases lay in between. Germline V CDR1 and CDR2: GTSNPN, SVGIG (reference sequence). The CDR3 loop spans 11 amino acids. CDR3 sequence (DNA): TGTGCCTGGGTGCTGCTAAATGAGCAGTTCTTC. It is translated as CAWVLLNEQFF. The complete variable domain, with remaining parts taken from reference TRBV30 and TRBJ2-1, reads SQTIHQWPATLVQPVGSPLSLECTVEGTSNPNLYWYRQAAGRGLQLLFYSVGIGQISSEVPQNLSASRPQDRQFILSSKKLLLSDSGFYLCAWVLLNEQFFGPGTRLTVL.

This chain connects TRBV6-5 to TRBJ1-3, with D possibly being TRBD1 (6 bases). The CDR3 is 16 amino acids. V lost 2 bases to trimming and J lost 6 bases, with 17 bases between them. CDR1 and CDR2 (germline): MNHEY, SVGAGI. The CDR3 DNA reads TGTGCCAGCAGTTACACCCTGGCAGGGGCGAAAAACACCATATATTTT. Translation gives CASSYTLAGAKNTIYF.

This chain links TRBV11-2 with TRBJ2-1; 12 nucleotides match TRBD2. The germline V gene has CDR1 SGHAT and CDR2 FQNNGV. The J segment lost 3 bases and the V segment lost 5 bases, leaving 5 bases of the junction unmatched. The CDR3 runs to 16 residues. DNA of the CDR3: TGTGCCAGCAGCGCAGGGACTAGCGGGCTCTACAATGAGCAGTTCTTC. Its translation is CASSAGTSGLYNEQFF. The variable domain in full, with the rest retrieved from reference TRBV11-2 and TRBJ2-1, is EAGVAQSPRYKIIEKRQSVAFWCNPISGHATLYWYQQILGQGPKLLIQFQNNGVVDDSQLPKDRFSAERLKGVDSTLKIQPAKLEDSAVYLCASSAGTSGLYNEQFFGPGTRLTVL.

V gene TRBV7-9 combines with J gene TRBJ2-3, with 11 bases fitting TRBD2. With V trimmed by 9 bases and J by 2 bases, 4 bases remained unmatched. Germline V lookup: CDR1 SEHNR, CDR2 FQNEAQ (reference sequence). CDR3 length equals 14 residues. The CDR3 DNA sequence: TGTGCCAGTGGGACTAGCGGATTCACAGATACGCAGTATTTT. Residues: CASGTSGFTDTQYF.

The rearrangement links TRBV6-1 to TRBJ2-3, with 8 bases lining up with TRBD2. CDR1 is MNHNS and CDR2 is SASEGT in the germline V gene. Trimming took 9 bases from V and 2 from J; bases not matched to a gene: 4. CDR3 length: 13 residues. The CDR3 sequence is CASNGGATDTQYF. CDR3 in DNA: TGTGCCAGTAACGGGGGGGCCACAGATACGCAGTATTTT.

The rearrangement joins TRBV2 to TRBJ2-1; 13 nucleotides line up with TRBD2. With V trimmed by 5 bases and J by 6 bases, 4 bases remained unmatched. Germline V gives CDR1 SNHLY, CDR2 FYNNEI. CDR3 size: 15 residues. The CDR3 sequence: CASSRLAGGPNEQFF. In DNA form, the CDR3 reads TGTGCCAGCAGTCGACTAGCGGGGGGTCCCAATGAGCAGTTCTTC. Complete variable domain (other parts from reference TRBV2 and TRBJ2-1): EPEVTQTPSHQVTQMGQEVILRCVPISNHLYFYWYRQILGQKVEFLVSFYNNEISEKSEIFDDQFSVERPDGSNFTLKIRSTKLEDSAMYFCASSRLAGGPNEQFFGPGTRLTVL.

This chain links TRBV9 with TRBJ2-3; perhaps TRBD1 as D (6 bases). The CDR3 consists of 14 residues. Deletions cut 3 bases from V and 4 bases from J, with 12 bases between. Germline V CDR1 and CDR2: SGDLS, YYNGEE. This CDR3 is CASSDTGRADTQYF. In nucleotides, the CDR3 is TGTGCCAGCAGCGATACAGGGAGAGCAGATACGCAGTATTTT.

V usage is TRBV9 and J usage is TRBJ1-3; D not certain. The germline V and J ends were trimmed by 3 bases and 0 bases, with 13 bases remaining between them. This CDR3 comprises 16 residues. CDR1 is SGDLS, CDR2 YYNGEE, per germline. The CDR3 DNA reads TGTGCCAGCAGCGGGCTCGACTGGCGCTCTGGAAACACCATATATTTT. Its protein is CASSGLDWRSGNTIYF.

The V gene is TRBV15, the J gene TRBJ2-4; D is unclear. Trimming pared 3 bases from V and 2 bases from J, leaving 14 bases between. The CDR3 is 16 amino acids. The germline V gene has CDR1 LNHNV and CDR2 YYDKDF (reference sequence). In nucleotides, the CDR3 is TGTGCCACCAGCAGGCCATACGGTGCCTCCAAAAACATTCAGTACTTC. It specifies CATSRPYGASKNIQYF.

This CDR3 is CASSHRGVSYEQYF. CDR3 bases: TGTGCCAGCAGCCACAGGGGTGTCTCCTACGAGCAGTACTTC. The chain joins TRBV7-9 to TRBJ2-7; 7 nucleotides agree with TRBD1. The CDR3 is 14 residues long. Germline V CDR1 and CDR2: SEHNR, FQNEAQ (reference sequence). V was clipped by 5 bases and J by 0 bases; unmatched bases: 4.